These T cell receptor beta chains were read from a single sample in a study of PD-1 blockade in classical Hodgkin lymphoma. Profiling relied on immunoSEQ multiplex PCR, and the TCRdb table lists in-frame clones only, not all of them. In the table there are 40,000 or so clones, roughly 78% of which are singletons. This specimen consisted of peripheral blood mononuclear cells (PBMCs), obtained at baseline. The receptors were gathered from a human donor with classical Hodgkin lymphoma. Each CDR3 is given with its conserved first and last residue. The D gene is left open where the match is weak. For some rows the clone size is stated as once, few or many, or as a class when expanded; others skip it.

TRBV5-1,-,TRBJ2-7,-,CASTPGSAYEQYF,TGCGCCAGCACCCCGGGGTCAGCCTACGAGCAGTACTTC
TRBV21-1,-,TRBJ2-5,-,CASSKERPYRGRETQYF,TGTGCCAGCAGCAAAGAACGCCCATACAGGGGGCGGGAGACCCAGTACTTC
TRBV5-1,few,TRBJ2-2,TRBD1,CASSLLSPGQGIVTGELFF,TGCGCCAGCAGCCTCCTATCTCCGGGACAGGGTATAGTCACCGGGGAGCTGTTTTTT
TRBV12-5,many,TRBJ1-1,TRBD1,CASGLDRGRAEAFF,TGTGCTAGTGGTTTGGACAGGGGGAGGGCTGAAGCTTTCTTT
TRBV7-6,-,TRBJ2-1,-,CASSLAPDNEQFF,TGTGCCAGCAGCTTAGCGCCAGACAATGAGCAGTTCTTC
TRBV11-2,-,TRBJ1-3,-,CASSRGTSGNTIYF,TGTGCCAGCAGCAGGGGGACCTCTGGAAACACCATATATTTT
TRBV5-5,-,TRBJ1-4,TRBD1,CASSRTGGDEKLFF,TGTGCCAGCAGCCGGACAGGGGGGGATGAAAAACTGTTTTTT
TRBV18,-,TRBJ1-1,TRBD1,CASSPTGLNTEAFF,TGTGCCAGCTCACCGACAGGGTTGAACACTGAAGCTTTCTTT
TRBV27,-,TRBJ2-3,-,CASGRGGPDTQYF,TGTGCCAGCGGCAGGGGCGGACCAGATACGCAGTATTTT
TRBV6-5,-,TRBJ2-7,TRBD1,CASSSGTDSYEQYF,TGTGCCAGCAGCTCCGGGACAGACTCCTACGAGCAGTACTTC
TRBV7-2,few,TRBJ2-1,TRBD1,CASSLEGARNEQFF,TGTGCCAGCAGCTTAGAGGGGGCCCGCAATGAGCAGTTCTTC
TRBV7-2,few,TRBJ1-1,-,CASSLEEGVDNTEAFF,TGTGCCAGCAGCTTAGAAGAAGGGGTCGACAACACTGAAGCTTTCTTT
TRBV7-8,-,TRBJ2-1,TRBD2,CASTPRTSGDNEQFF,TGTGCCAGTACCCCCCGAACTAGCGGGGACAATGAGCAGTTCTTC
TRBV4-2,-,TRBJ1-2,TRBD1,CASSQDRDRGDGYTF,TGTGCCAGCAGCCAAGATCGGGACAGGGGAGACGGCTACACCTTC
TRBV9,-,TRBJ2-5,-,CASSVAGMGETQYF,TGTGCCAGCAGCGTAGCTGGGATGGGGGAGACCCAGTACTTC
TRBV6-1,-,TRBJ1-5,-,CALTGRESNQPQHF,TGTGCCTTGACGGGCAGGGAAAGCAATCAGCCCCAGCATTTT
TRBV5-6,-,TRBJ2-3,TRBD1,CASSWDRDTDTQYF,TGTGCCAGCAGTTGGGACAGGGACACAGATACGCAGTATTTT
TRBV7-2,-,TRBJ1-1,TRBD1,CASSPPDRVWNTEAFF,TGTGCCAGCAGCCCGCCCGACAGGGTATGGAACACTGAAGCTTTCTTT
TRBV5-1,-,TRBJ1-4,-,CASSLGYRESNEKLFF,TGCGCCAGCAGCTTGGGGTACAGGGAGAGTAATGAAAAACTGTTTTTT
TRBV10-3,-,TRBJ2-5,-,CAISERTEETQYF,TGTGCCATCAGTGAAAGGACTGAAGAGACCCAGTACTTC
TRBV7-9,-,TRBJ2-7,-,CASSPSGNSYEQYF,TGTGCCAGCAGCCCCTCGGGTAACTCCTACGAGCAGTACTTC
TRBV7-9,-,TRBJ1-2,TRBD1,CASSLRAAGGGYTF,TGTGCCAGCAGCCTCCGTGCAGCAGGGGGCGGCTACACCTTC